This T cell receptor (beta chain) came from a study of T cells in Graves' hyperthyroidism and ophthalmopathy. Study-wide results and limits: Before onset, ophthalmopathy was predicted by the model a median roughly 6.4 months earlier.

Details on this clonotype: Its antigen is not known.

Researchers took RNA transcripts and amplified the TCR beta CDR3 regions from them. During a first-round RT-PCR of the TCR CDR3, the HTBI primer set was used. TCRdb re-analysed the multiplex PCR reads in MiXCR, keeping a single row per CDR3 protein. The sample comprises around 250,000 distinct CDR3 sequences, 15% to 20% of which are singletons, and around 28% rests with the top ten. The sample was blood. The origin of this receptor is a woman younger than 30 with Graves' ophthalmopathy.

The CDR3 protein is CASSQVDRGLVFHTF. The CDR3 coding sequence is TGCGCCAGCAGCCAAGTCGACAGGGGGCTCGTTTTCCACACCTTC. The genes are TRBV4-1 and TRBJ1-2, with 10 bases lining up with TRBD1. V was pared by 1 base and J by 12 bases, with 11 bases of the junction left unmatched. The CDR3 covers 15 residues. CDR1 is MGHRA, CDR2 YSYEKL, per germline.